These 13 T cell receptor beta chains were sequenced from one sample in a study of lymphopenia after photon versus proton radiotherapy. Using immunoSEQ multiplex PCR, the repertoire was profiled, and TCRdb retains in-frame clones only, with some absent. Among about 39,000 clones listed, about 93% were seen once. Material: peripheral blood, obtained from a patient treated with photon-based radiotherapy. The receptors derive from a man in his fifties or sixties with cholangiocarcinoma.

The gene calls are TRBV5-1 and TRBJ2-2, with TRBD2 matching 8 bases. This CDR3 has 16 residues. Looked up from germline, CDR1 is SGHRS and CDR2 is YFSETQ. Trimming at V came to 0 bases and at J to 4 bases, leaving 5 bases not matched to a gene. The CDR3 DNA is TGCGCCAGCAGCTTGGCTAGTAGCGGGGCCACCGGGGAGCTGTTTTTT. As protein: CASSLASSGATGELFF.

The chain combines TRBV7-6 with TRBJ2-1; TRBD2 aligns across 7 bases. The CDR3 contains 19 residues. V was clipped by 3 bases and J by 6 bases; unmatched bases: 20. Per the germline V gene, CDR1 is SGHVS and CDR2 is FNYEAQ. The CDR3 DNA is TGTGCCAGCAGCTTTTACGATCCCATGACTAGCTACTATGGCAATGAGCAGTTCTTC. Protein product: CASSFYDPMTSYYGNEQFF.

The chain has TRBV2 and TRBJ1-6, with TRBD1 as a possible D gene (5 bases). The germline CDR1 and CDR2 sequences are SNHLY and FYNNEI. The CDR3 is 14 amino acids. The V and J ends lost 0 bases and 8 bases respectively, with 8 bases between them. This CDR3 reads CASSEARAYSPLHF. For the CDR3, the DNA is TGTGCCAGCAGTGAAGCCAGGGCTTATTCACCCCTCCACTTT.

This sequence joins TRBV6-5 and TRBJ2-7; the D is unclear. From germline, CDR1 is MNHEY and CDR2 SVGAGI. Trimming cost V 0 bases and J 0 bases, with 12 bases left between them. The CDR3 totals 16 residues. DNA of the CDR3: TGTGCCAGCAGTTACTCGCCCACCACAGCCTCCTACGAGCAGTACTTC. Residues: CASSYSPTTASYEQYF.

V gene TRBV5-4 combines with J gene TRBJ2-1; 11 positions match TRBD2. The V gene's germline CDR1 is SGHNT and CDR2 YYREEE (reference sequence). The CDR3 totals 18 residues. With 0 bases clipped from V and 7 bases from J, the junction kept 12 bases outside the gene matches. The CDR3, as DNA: TGTGCCAGCAGCTTGGGGCCTCAGCTAGCGGGGGGAGTTAATGAGCAGTTCTTC. It specifies CASSLGPQLAGGVNEQFF.

V gene TRBV19 combines with J gene TRBJ1-1; 12 nucleotides line up with TRBD1. Germline CDR1 is LNHDA and CDR2 is SQIVND (reference sequence). The length of the CDR3 is 15 residues. V trimming: 5 bases; J trimming: 4 bases; junction bases outside the gene matches: 5. CDR3 protein: CASSFGTGGSTEAFF. The DNA of the CDR3 is TGTGCCAGTAGTTTTGGGACAGGGGGCTCCACTGAAGCTTTCTTT.

The rearrangement uses TRBV2 and TRBJ2-2; TRBD1 aligns across 7 bases. After removal of 6 bases from V and 5 bases from J, the junction contained 6 bases not matched to a gene. The CDR3 length is 14 residues. Germline V gene lookup returns CDR1 SNHLY and CDR2 FYNNEI. The CDR3 DNA sequence: TGTGCCAGCAGCGTCGACAGGGTAACCGGGGAGCTGTTTTTT. Translated: CASSVDRVTGELFF.

The count of this clone is one. The chain recombines TRBV5-6 with TRBJ1-1; a possible D gene is TRBD1 (6 bases). V was shortened by 4 bases and J by 0 bases, with 10 bases between the two germline ends. Germline V lookup: CDR1 SGHDT, CDR2 YYEEEE. The CDR3 consists of 14 residues. In DNA, the CDR3 is TGTGCCAGCAGCCCCACAGGGATGAACACTGAAGCTTTCTTT. Encoded protein: CASSPTGMNTEAFF.

The chain couples TRBV10-3 to TRBJ1-5; D is uncertain. CDR3 length: 13 amino acids. The V gene lost 0 bases and the J gene lost 6 bases, with 6 bases spanning the gap. Germline V gene data show CDR1 as ENHRY and CDR2 as SYGVKD. The CDR3 DNA is TGTGCCATCAGTGAGTCTCAAACTCAGCCCCAGCATTTT. It translates to CAISESQTQPQHF.

The chain links TRBV19 to TRBJ1-4; unclear D gene. This CDR3 comprises 15 residues. The germline V gene has CDR1 LNHDA and CDR2 SQIVND (reference sequence). V dropped 5 bases and J dropped 0 bases, with 10 bases sitting between them. CDR3 bases: TGTGCCAGTAGTCCGCGACTCGCAACTAATGAAAAACTGTTTTTT. Translated, it gives CASSPRLATNEKLFF.

A few counts support this clone. The chain is built from TRBV14 and TRBJ1-2; D call uncertain. Trimming took 1 base from V and 9 from J, leaving 12 bases between them. CDR3 length: 13 amino acids. CDR1 is SGHDN, CDR2 FVKESK, per germline. For the CDR3, the DNA is TGTGCCAGCAGCCAAGGGCAGGAAACGCGCTACACCTTC. Its protein product is CASSQGQETRYTF.

This sequence joins TRBV28 and TRBJ2-4; D is perhaps TRBD1 (6 bases). Trimming took 4 bases from V and 3 from J, leaving 16 bases between them. CDR1 and CDR2 (germline): MDHEN, SYDVKM. This CDR3 has 16 residues. As DNA, the CDR3 is TGTGCCAGCAGTTCCCCCGACAGGAAGAGCAAAAACATTCAGTACTTC. It yields the protein CASSSPDRKSKNIQYF.

This clone was observed once. The chain uses TRBV6-1 and TRBJ2-7; D is unclear. Germline loops: CDR1 MNHNS, CDR2 SASEGT. The CDR3 extends over 15 amino acids. V lost 1 base and J lost 4, with 14 bases in between. In DNA form, the CDR3 reads TGTGCCAGCAGTGAAGGACCTGAACTGGGTTACGAGCAGTACTTC. Translated, it gives CASSEGPELGYEQYF.